The 14 T cell receptor beta chains given below trace back to one sample, sequenced in a study of blood T cells in healthy people across ages (dated by TCRdb to between 2014 and 2016). Library preparation employed 5' RACE. TCRdb shows the sequencer as Illumina HiSeq 2500. The second PCR ran for roughly 7 to 12 cycles and used a J-beta primer mix along with a sample-barcoded 5' primer. The public reads were reanalyzed by TCRdb: fastp trimming at Q25, MiXCR alignment, in-frame beta chains only. Identical CDR3 protein sequences are pooled into one entry, listed with their most common genes and DNA. The sample yields some 900,000 distinct CDR3 sequences; 48% were counted once. The top ten constitute around 15% of the sample. The sample consisted of blood. Source of these receptors: a man aged 30-40 years in good health.

This chain joins TRBV21-1 and TRBJ1-1; the table's D call TRBD1 went unverified against the DNA. TRBV21-1 has pseudogene status. The CDR3 is 15 amino acids. The DNA for the CDR3 is TGTGCCAGCAGCAAGGCCTCGGGACAGCACACTGAAGCTTTCTTT. Residues: CASSKASGQHTEAFF.

In the case of this clonotype: The CDR3 ends on some other residue instead of the conserved phenylalanine or tryptophan, so this is likely a read error. CDR3 residues: CASSPGQSYGYTL. For the CDR3, the DNA is TGCGCCAGCAGTCCGGGACAGTCCTATGGCTACACCCTC. The gene calls are TRBV4-3 and TRBJ1-2, with TRBD1 matching over 7 bases. V lost 6 bases, J lost 4 bases, and 5 bases stayed unmatched. Germline assignment: CDR1 LGHNA and CDR2 YSLEER. The CDR3 runs to 13 residues.

The V call is TRBV20-1, the J call TRBJ2-7; D might be TRBD2 (6 bases). Germline V gene data show CDR1 as DFQATT and CDR2 as SNEGSKA (reference sequence). V was cut by 5 bases and J by 2 bases, with 19 bases left in between. There are 15 residues in the CDR3. The CDR3 is CSARAAGSFPYEQYF. The CDR3 DNA reads TGCAGTGCTCGCGCCGCGGGATCCTTCCCCTACGAGCAGTACTTC.

This clonotype was detected once. The chain combines TRBV7-2 with TRBJ1-1, with a possible D match to TRBD1 (5 bases). CDR3 size: 14 residues. V lost 7 bases and J lost 5, with 17 bases in between. The germline CDR1 and CDR2 sequences are SGHTA and FQGNSA. CDR3 nucleotide sequence: TGTGCCAGCACCACCTACGGGGACTGGACTGAAGCTTTCTTT. It encodes CASTTYGDWTEAFF.

This chain connects TRBV6-5 to TRBJ1-4, with D unclear. Germline CDR1 and CDR2: MNHEY and SVGAGI. The V and J ends lost 2 bases and 4 bases respectively, with 8 bases between them. The CDR3 consists of 14 residues. CDR3 nucleotides: TGTGCCAGCAGTTACAGTCAGATTAATGAAAAACTGTTTTTT. Translated: CASSYSQINEKLFF.

The V and J genes are TRBV5-1 and TRBJ1-1, with 8 positions matching TRBD1. The V segment lost 1 base and the J segment 4 bases; nucleotides outside the gene matches: 9. The CDR3 is 16 amino acids. In germline, CDR1 is SGHRS, CDR2 YFSETQ. CDR3 nucleotide sequence: TGCGCCAGCAGCTTGACTGGACAGGGAGGAATCACTGAAGCTTTCTTT. Encoded protein: CASSLTGQGGITEAFF.

This chain connects TRBV7-2 to TRBJ2-3; 11 bases agree with TRBD2. Trimming took 4 bases from V and 5 from J; bases not matched to a gene: 11. This CDR3 region has 17 residues. Germline V gives CDR1 SGHTA, CDR2 FQGNSA. The CDR3 DNA sequence: TGTGCCAGCAGCTGGGGACTAGCGGCTAGACCCCGAGATACGCAGTATTTT. Encoded protein: CASSWGLAARPRDTQYF. The variable domain in full, with the rest retrieved from reference TRBV7-2 and TRBJ2-3, is GAGVSQSPSNKVTEKGKDVELRCDPISGHTALYWYRQSLGQGLEFLIYFQGNSAPDKSGLPSDRFSAERTGGSVSTLTIQRTQQEDSAVYLCASSWGLAARPRDTQYFGPGTRLTVL.

This clonotype was recorded many times. The junction differs from germline at one of its ends, possibly a read error. This CDR3 reads CASSLGGGAQETQYF. DNA of the CDR3: TGTGCTAGCAGCTTAGGAGGAGGGGCCCAAGAGACCCAGTACTTC. The genes are TRBV7-7 and TRBJ2-5; weak D call: TRBD2 (6 bases). Per germline, CDR1 SSHAT and CDR2 FNYEAQ (reference sequence). The CDR3 is made up of 15 amino acids.

The chain employs TRBV30 and TRBJ1-5, with D unresolved. Trimming removed 2 bases at V and 0 bases at J, with 5 bases between. CDR3 size: 13 residues. Germline CDR1 and CDR2: GTSNPN and SVGIG (reference sequence). CDR3: CAWSLDSNQPQHF. As DNA, the CDR3 is TGTGCCTGGAGTCTGGATAGCAATCAGCCCCAGCATTTT.

The J gene is TRBJ2-3, the V gene TRBV12-3 or TRBV12-4, with 9 nucleotides matching TRBD2. The length of the CDR3 is 15 residues. V dropped 7 bases and J dropped 4; count of bases not matched to a gene: 9. CDR3 sequence reads: CASIKMAGGPDTQYF. The CDR3 DNA is TGTGCCAGCATAAAAATGGCGGGGGGGCCAGATACGCAGTATTTT.

This clonotype was found once. This chain links TRBV9 with TRBJ2-1; D unresolved. Looked up from germline, CDR1 is SGDLS and CDR2 is YYNGEE. Deletions cut 0 bases from V and 7 bases from J, with 20 bases between. The CDR3 is 17 amino acids. Here the CDR3 DNA reads TGTGCCAGCAGCGTAGCGTGGCAGGCCTCCATCGGGAATGAGCAGTTCTTC. It encodes CASSVAWQASIGNEQFF.

Only one count was recorded for this clonotype. The chain uses TRBV6-2 or TRBV6-3 and TRBJ1-2; D may be TRBD1 (5 bases). The CDR3 extends over 17 amino acids. Germline values: CDR1 MNHEY, CDR2 SVGEGT. Trimming cost V 9 bases and J 0 bases, with 23 bases left between them. CDR3 region: CASRHTQRGRTNYGYTF. The CDR3 bases are TGTGCCAGTCGCCATACCCAGCGGGGCAGAACTAACTATGGCTACACCTTC.

The CDR3 reads CASSPTGLAGVFSYNEQFF. For the CDR3, the DNA is TGCGCCAGCAGCCCGACGGGACTAGCGGGGGTCTTCTCCTACAATGAGCAGTTCTTC. The chain links TRBV4-1 to TRBJ2-1; TRBD2 matches at 14 bases. The CDR3 runs 19 residues. Germline CDR1 and CDR2: MGHRA and YSYEKL. The junction had 8 bases not matched to a gene; V was cut back by 4 bases and J by 0 bases.

The rearrangement uses TRBV20-1 and TRBJ1-5; D is uncertain. Per the germline V gene, CDR1 is DFQATT and CDR2 is SNEGSKA (reference sequence). The CDR3 is made up of 12 amino acids. Trimming pared 0 bases from V and 7 bases from J, leaving 7 bases between. The CDR3 nucleotides read TGCAGTGCTAGAGATCCGCGGCAGCCCCAGCATTTT. Protein sequence: CSARDPRQPQHF.